The T cell receptor beta chain under discussion was sequenced for a study of blood T cell repertoires in COVID-19. Clones were sequenced by immunoSEQ multiplex PCR, and TCRdb holds only the in-frame ones, with some missing. This sample carries about 130,000 clones, about four fifths of them seen once, and the ten largest clones take 3% to 3.5%. Only a few counts were recorded for this clone. The CDR3 is made up of 15 amino acids. V lost 4 bases and J lost 4; bases outside the gene matches: 8. Germline loops: CDR1 SGHTS, CDR2 YDEGEE. The genes are TRBV5-8 and TRBJ1-2; 9 bases are a match to TRBD1. The TCR comes from a woman at least 80 years old with acute or convalescent COVID-19. Sequencing was performed on peripheral blood. CDR3 sequence: CASSPAYRGPYGYTF. The CDR3 bases are TGTGCCAGCAGCCCAGCTTACAGGGGGCCCTATGGCTACACCTTC.